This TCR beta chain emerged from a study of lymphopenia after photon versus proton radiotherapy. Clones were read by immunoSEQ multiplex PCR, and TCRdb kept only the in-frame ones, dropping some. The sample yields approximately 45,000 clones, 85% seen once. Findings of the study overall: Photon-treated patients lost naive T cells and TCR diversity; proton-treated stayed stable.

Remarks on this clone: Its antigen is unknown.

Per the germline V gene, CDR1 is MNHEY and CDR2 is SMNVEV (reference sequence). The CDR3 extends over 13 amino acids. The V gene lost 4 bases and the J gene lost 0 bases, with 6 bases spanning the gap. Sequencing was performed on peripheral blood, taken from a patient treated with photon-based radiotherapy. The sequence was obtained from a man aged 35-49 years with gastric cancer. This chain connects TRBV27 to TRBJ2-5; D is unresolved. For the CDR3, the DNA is TGTGCCAGCAGTTCCACCAACCAAGAGACCCAGTACTTC. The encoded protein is CASSSTNQETQYF.